These T cell receptor beta chains were read from a single sample in a study of T-cell memory formation after mild COVID-19. MiXCR, run by TCRdb on the 5' RACE reads, gives a single entry per CDR3 protein. The table includes roughly 320,000 distinct CDR3 sequences, 25% to 30% detected once. Sequencing was carried out using PBMCs or a T cell subset sorted from them (not recorded which). The source of these receptors is an adult woman who had mild COVID-19 (a few samples of this study predate the infection). Cell type and time point are not known. The CDR3 runs from the conserved cysteine through the conserved F or W. A D gene is named only where the DNA matches it firmly. The size field is filled for only some rows; it gives once, few, many or a size class.

J | D | size | V | CDR3 | DNA
TRBJ2-2 | TRBD1 | . | TRBV30 | CACEGRGLGGELFF | TGTGCCTGCGAGGGCAGGGGGCTAGGCGGGGAGCTGTTTTTT
TRBJ1-2 | TRBD1 | . | TRBV18 | CASSPPGQGRLAPSNYGYTF | TGTGCCAGCTCACCGCCGGGACAGGGACGTTTGGCGCCTTCTAACTATGGCTACACCTTC
TRBJ2-1 | TRBD1 | . | TRBV7-2 | CASSLAGTGLGNEQFF | TGTGCCAGCAGCTTAGCCGGGACAGGGCTGGGCAATGAGCAGTTCTTC
TRBJ1-5 | . | . | TRBV29-1 | CSVEDRGRNQPQHF | TGCAGCGTTGAAGACAGGGGAAGGAATCAGCCCCAGCATTTT
TRBJ1-2 | . | . | TRBV11-2 | CASSSIRGPYGYTF | TGTGCCAGCAGCTCGATAAGGGGACCTTATGGCTACACCTTC
TRBJ2-5 | . | . | TRBV3-1 | CASSQGGSETQYF | TGTGCCAGCAGCCAAGGGGGTTCAGAGACCCAGTACTTC
TRBJ2-6 | . | few | TRBV3-1 | CASSISGANVLTF | TGTGCCAGCAGCATAAGTGGGGCCAACGTCCTGACTTTC
TRBJ2-1 | . | few | TRBV5-1 | CASSYTKGTNEQFF | TGCGCCAGCAGCTATACTAAGGGAACCAATGAGCAGTTCTTC
TRBJ2-6 | TRBD1 | . | TRBV7-7 | CAGGGQGTSGANVLTF | TGTGCCGGTGGGGGACAGGGGACCTCTGGGGCCAACGTCCTGACTTTC
TRBJ2-3 | . | few | TRBV12-3/TRBV12-4 | CASSPPADTQYF | TGTGCCAGCAGCCCCCCCGCAGATACGCAGTATTTT
TRBJ2-2 | . | . | TRBV12-3/TRBV12-4 | CASSLAGIYTGELFF | TGTGCCAGCAGTTTAGCAGGGATTTACACCGGGGAGCTGTTTTTT
TRBJ2-7 | . | . | TRBV24-1 | CATSDTTRQGGQQYF | TGTGCCACCAGTGATACCACTCGACAGGGAGGCCAGCAGTACTTC
TRBJ2-6 | . | . | TRBV7-2 | CASSPLAGLVSGANVLTF | TGTGCCAGCAGCCCTCTTGCGGGATTGGTCTCTGGGGCCAACGTCCTGACTTTC
TRBJ2-2 | TRBD1 | . | TRBV24-1 | CATSDSAGGTAGELFF | TGTGCCACCAGTGATTCGGCAGGGGGCACTGCCGGGGAGCTGTTTTTT
TRBJ2-7 | TRBD1 | . | TRBV6-5 | CASGDRGFPRDEQYF | TGTGCCAGCGGGGACAGGGGGTTCCCTCGGGACGAGCAGTACTTC
TRBJ2-7 | . | . | TRBV7-6 | CASSPTDSYEQYF | TGTGCCAGCAGCCCGACTGATTCCTACGAGCAGTACTTC
TRBJ2-1 | . | few | TRBV5-8 | CASAQGPSSYNEQFF | TGTGCCAGCGCCCAAGGTCCAAGCTCCTACAATGAGCAGTTCTTC